The 6 T cell receptor beta chains below all came from one sample that was sequenced in a study of graft-versus-host responses after intestinal transplantation. Method: immunoSEQ multiplex PCR; TCRdb's copy keeps in-frame clones and lacks some. The table lists approximately 90,000 clones, about 90% of them singletons, with around 0.38% in the top ten. No antigen has been identified for these receptors. Sequenced here: unstimulated CD8+ T cells sorted from spleen or lymph node cells, sampled before transplant. The receptors were gathered from a human donor who was the organ donor for an intestinal transplant.

V gene TRBV27 combines with J gene TRBJ2-1; D ambiguous. The CDR3 totals 12 residues. The germline V and J ends were trimmed by 2 bases and 10 bases, with 9 bases remaining between them. The germline gives CDR1 MNHEY, CDR2 SMNVEV (reference sequence). The CDR3 DNA is TGTGCCAGCAGTTTAGGCCGAAAAGAGCAGTTCTTC. It is translated as CASSLGRKEQFF.

The chain combines TRBV13 with TRBJ2-7; 8 bases map to TRBD2. This CDR3 region has 16 residues. J gave up 2 bases and V 8 bases, and 14 bases lay outside the gene matches. From germline, CDR1 is PRHDT and CDR2 FYEKMQ (reference sequence). The CDR3 nucleotides read TGTGCCAGCTCTACTCGGCTAGCGGGTACCACCTACGAGCAGTACTTC. Encoded protein: CASSTRLAGTTYEQYF.

V gene TRBV10-3 combines with J gene TRBJ1-2; D is undetermined. The germline V gene has CDR1 ENHRY and CDR2 SYGVKD. The CDR3 is made up of 12 amino acids. V was pared by 3 bases and J by 4 bases, with 6 bases between. CDR3 sequence reads: CAISDRGYGYTF. The CDR3, as DNA: TGTGCCATCAGTGATCGGGGCTATGGCTACACCTTC.

The rearrangement joins TRBV5-6 to TRBJ2-1; TRBD2 agrees at 9 bases. There are 16 residues in the CDR3. V gave up 0 bases and J gave up 7 bases; unmatched junction bases: 8. Germline V lookup: CDR1 SGHDT, CDR2 YYEEEE. CDR3 DNA sequence: TGTGCCAGCAGCTTGGGAGTAGGCGGGGGGGGGAATGAGCAGTTCTTC. Translating gives CASSLGVGGGGNEQFF. The complete variable domain, with remaining parts taken from reference TRBV5-6 and TRBJ2-1, reads DAGVTQSPTHLIKTRGQQVTLRCSPKSGHDTVSWYQQALGQGPQFIFQYYEEEERQRGNFPDRFSGHQFPNYSSELNVNALLLGDSALYLCASSLGVGGGGNEQFFGPGTRLTVL.

This clone has just one count. This rearrangement joins TRBV27 to TRBJ1-2; TRBD1 agrees at 8 bases. The CDR3 sequence is 16 residues long. Trimming cost V 3 bases and J 3 bases; bases outside gene matches: 9. CDR1 MNHEY and CDR2 SMNVEV come from the germline V gene (reference sequence). CDR3 bases: TGTGCCAGCAGTTTCTGGGACAGGTTTTATGACTATGGCTACACCTTC. The encoded protein is CASSFWDRFYDYGYTF.

V and J are TRBV29-1 and TRBJ1-2; 10 bases align to TRBD1. Germline trimming cut 6 bases from V and 2 bases from J; bases unmatched to any gene: 12. There are 16 residues in the CDR3. The germline gives CDR1 SQVTM, CDR2 ANQGSEA. This CDR3 reads CSVLSTLGQGNYGYTF. As DNA, the CDR3 is TGCAGCGTCCTTTCCACCCTGGGACAGGGGAACTATGGCTACACCTTC.